This T cell receptor (beta chain) was captured in a study of cytomegalovirus exposure and HLA in healthy donors. General study points: By HLA locus, TCR association rates varied in a later analysis, with DRB1 showing the most and HLA-C the fewest. Analyses of presence and absence presupposed an approximately uniform sequencing depth across donors.

This PCR relied on a set of 60 Vbeta primers and 13 Jbeta primers. The table came from immunoSEQ multiplex PCR; TCRdb's copy has only in-frame clones and leaves some out. Here the sample spans about 120,000 clones, over 70% being singletons. This clone was seen a few times. Its specificity is unknown. The CDR3 has 15 amino acids. The V and J ends lost 0 bases and 5 bases respectively, with 14 bases between them. Germline values: CDR1 SGDLS, CDR2 YYNGEE. The sequence derives from a female donor in good health and CMV-seropositive. This chain links TRBV9 with TRBJ1-1; D call uncertain. The material sequenced was PBMCs. CDR3 DNA: TGTGCCAGCAGCGTAGCCCCGGCGTCGGGGACTGAAGCTTTCTTT. Protein product: CASSVAPASGTEAFF.